Each of the 32 T cell receptor beta chains below was sequenced from the same sample in a study of cytomegalovirus exposure and HLA in healthy donors. Amplification used 60 Vbeta primers and 13 Jbeta primers. Using immunoSEQ multiplex PCR, the repertoire was profiled, and TCRdb retains in-frame clones only, with some absent. The table has some 190,000 clones, roughly 80% seen once. Sequencing was carried out using PBMCs. Source of these receptors: a female donor in good health and CMV-seronegative.

This clone showed up just once. The chain combines TRBV9 with TRBJ2-7; 11 positions match TRBD2. The V gene end was trimmed by 7 bases and the J gene end by 5 bases; junction bases not matched to a gene: 8. The germline V gene encodes CDR1 SGDLS and CDR2 YYNGEE. The CDR3 is made up of 14 amino acids. CDR3 in DNA: TGTGCCAGCTCGACTAGCGGGAAAGGGAACGAGCAGTACTTC. Protein product: CASSTSGKGNEQYF.

The V call is TRBV6-6, the J call TRBJ1-2; 7 bases are a match to TRBD1. Germline CDR1 and CDR2: MNHNY and SVGAGI (reference sequence). The CDR3 covers 15 residues. J was trimmed by 8 bases and V by 0 bases; bases with no gene match: 9. In DNA, the CDR3 is TGTGCCAGCAGTTACTCGATAACAGGGGACTGGGGCTACACCTTC. Amino acids: CASSYSITGDWGYTF.

V usage is TRBV7-9 and J usage is TRBJ1-1; the D gene is possibly TRBD1 (5 bases). This CDR3 comprises 15 residues. V lost 2 bases and J 8 bases, leaving 18 bases between the germline ends. The germline gives CDR1 SEHNR, CDR2 FQNEAQ (reference sequence). The CDR3 coding sequence is TGTGCCAGCAGCTTATCCGTGACAGACTCGGAGGAAGCTTTCTTT. It specifies CASSLSVTDSEEAFF.

V usage is TRBV16 and J usage is TRBJ2-7; perhaps TRBD1 as D (6 bases). Germline assignment: CDR1 KGHSY and CDR2 FQNENV. The germline V and J ends were trimmed by 4 bases and 7 bases, with 14 bases remaining between them. The CDR3 has 13 residues. This chain's CDR3 is CASSPAARGEQYF. The CDR3 region has the DNA TGTGCCAGCAGCCCCGCCGCCAGGGGAGAGCAGTACTTC.

The chain joins TRBV7-9 to TRBJ1-2, with D maybe TRBD1 (6 bases). Germline loops: CDR1 SEHNR, CDR2 FQNEAQ (reference sequence). The V end lost 2 bases, the J end lost 8 bases, and 12 bases lay between the germline ends. This CDR3 contains 13 residues. CDR3 sequence reads: CASSLMGAKGYTF. CDR3 nucleotides: TGTGCCAGCAGCTTAATGGGGGCCAAGGGCTACACCTTC.

This clone showed up just a few times. The chain is built from TRBV5-1 and TRBJ1-1, with D perhaps TRBD1 (5 bases). The CDR3 consists of 12 residues. Trimming cost V 4 bases and J 3 bases, with 7 bases left between them. The germline V gene encodes CDR1 SGHRS and CDR2 YFSETQ. DNA for the CDR3: TGCGCCAGCAGCCCGGGGGACACTGAAGCTTTCTTT. Protein sequence: CASSPGDTEAFF.

The chain couples TRBV9 to TRBJ2-3, with TRBD2 matching 10 bases. V lost 3 bases to trimming and J lost 2 bases; unmatched junction nucleotides: 6. Germline assignment: CDR1 SGDLS and CDR2 YYNGEE. The CDR3 runs 16 residues. CDR3 coding DNA: TGTGCCAGCAGCGCTACCCTAGCGGGAGCCACAGATACGCAGTATTTT. It yields the protein CASSATLAGATDTQYF.

This clone occurred a few times. This chain links TRBV5-8 with TRBJ1-1, with D maybe TRBD1 (5 bases). The CDR3 is made up of 15 amino acids. Germline CDR1 SGHTS, CDR2 YDEGEE. Trimming stripped 0 bases from V and 5 bases from J, with 14 bases between. This chain's CDR3 is CASSLELAGGTEAFF. The CDR3 DNA follows: TGTGCCAGCAGCTTGGAATTGGCGGGGGGGACTGAAGCTTTCTTT.

Turning to this clone: The sample carries other DNA sequences with the same CDR3. V is TRBV18 and J is TRBJ1-1; TRBD1 aligns across 9 bases. The germline gives CDR1 KGHSH, CDR2 LQKENI. J was trimmed by 0 bases and V by 4 bases; bases with no gene match: 0. The CDR3 is 14 residues long. CDR3 DNA sequence: TGTGCCAGCTCACGGGACAGGGTGAACACTGAAGCTTTCTTT. Protein product: CASSRDRVNTEAFF.

The chain carries TRBV9 and TRBJ2-1, with 11 positions matching TRBD2. J lost 8 bases, V lost 4 bases, and 11 bases had no gene match. The CDR3 is made up of 16 amino acids. Germline-derived CDR1 and CDR2 are SGDLS and YYNGEE. The CDR3 DNA reads as TGTGCCAGCAGCCCCCGGGCTAGCGGGAGGCTCTATGAGCAGTTCTTC. Translation: CASSPRASGRLYEQFF.

V and J are TRBV5-1 and TRBJ2-5, with a possible D match to TRBD1 (6 bases). Trimming stripped 4 bases from V and 1 base from J, with 14 bases between. Germline-derived CDR1 and CDR2 are SGHRS and YFSETQ. CDR3 length: 15 residues. The CDR3 protein is CASSAGTDSQETQYF. CDR3 in DNA: TGCGCCAGCAGCGCTGGCACGGACAGCCAAGAGACCCAGTACTTC.

V is TRBV19 and J is TRBJ1-5; TRBD1 matches 10 bases. Germline values: CDR1 LNHDA, CDR2 SQIVND (reference sequence). Trimming removed 3 bases from V and 5 bases from J; junction bases left unmatched: 4. The CDR3 totals 15 residues. CDR3 sequence reads: CASSIVGTGDQPQHF. The CDR3 nucleotides read TGTGCCAGTAGTATTGTAGGGACAGGGGATCAGCCCCAGCATTTT.

The rearrangement joins TRBV7-7 to TRBJ2-2; 13 nucleotides line up with TRBD2. Unmatched junction bases numbered 5, after V lost 6 bases and J lost 7 bases. Germline loops: CDR1 SSHAT, CDR2 FNYEAQ (reference sequence). The CDR3 has 15 residues. The CDR3 region has the DNA TGTGCCAGCAGTTTACTAGCGGGGGGGGTCGGGGAGCTGTTTTTT. Protein sequence: CASSLLAGGVGELFF.

This chain joins TRBV7-6 and TRBJ2-7; D gene ambiguous. Looked up from germline, CDR1 is SGHVS and CDR2 is FNYEAQ. V was clipped by 1 base and J by 3 bases, with 13 bases between them. The CDR3 contains 15 residues. CDR3 in amino acids: CASSLVAGGIYEQYF. Written as DNA, the CDR3 is TGTGCCAGCAGCTTAGTGGCAGGTGGTATCTACGAGCAGTACTTC.

This clone is a singleton in its sample. The chain has TRBV5-6 and TRBJ1-1; D possibly corresponds to TRBD1 (5 bases). CDR3 size: 13 residues. With 4 bases removed from V and 11 bases from J, the gap between germline ends came to 18 bases. The germline CDR1 and CDR2 sequences are SGHDT and YYEEEE. CDR3 residues: CASSPGRGVGAFF. CDR3 DNA sequence: TGTGCCAGCAGCCCCGGACGGGGGGTGGGCGCTTTCTTT.

This clone has just one count. The V gene is TRBV7-9, the J gene TRBJ2-7, with 14 bases that match TRBD2. CDR1 SEHNR and CDR2 FQNEAQ come from the germline V gene (reference sequence). V gave up 2 bases and J gave up 2 bases; unmatched junction bases: 11. This CDR3 region has 19 residues. The CDR3 spells CASSLLRTSGRKRPYEQYF. The DNA of the CDR3 is TGTGCCAGCAGCTTACTTAGGACTAGCGGGAGGAAACGTCCCTACGAGCAGTACTTC.

The genes are TRBV11-2 and TRBJ2-5; 8 bases line up with TRBD2. CDR1 and CDR2 from the germline V gene are SGHAT and FQNNGV. The CDR3 loop spans 15 amino acids. The V and J ends lost 4 bases and 5 bases, in that order; junction bases with no gene match: 9. CDR3 coding DNA: TGTGCCAGCAGCTCCGGGACTAGAGCTTGGGAGACCCAGTACTTC. The encoded protein is CASSSGTRAWETQYF. Full variable domain (remainder filled in from reference TRBV11-2 and TRBJ2-5): EAGVAQSPRYKIIEKRQSVAFWCNPISGHATLYWYQQILGQGPKLLIQFQNNGVVDDSQLPKDRFSAERLKGVDSTLKIQPAKLEDSAVYLCASSSGTRAWETQYFGPGTRLLVL.

The J gene is TRBJ2-6, the V gene TRBV9, with 7 bases identical to TRBD1. The CDR3 contains 20 residues. The germline V gene has CDR1 SGDLS and CDR2 YYNGEE. Trimming cost V 0 bases and J 1 base; bases outside gene matches: 13. CDR3: CASSVAPSGGKESGANVLTF. The CDR3, as DNA: TGTGCCAGCAGCGTAGCGCCGTCAGGGGGAAAGGAATCTGGGGCCAACGTCCTGACTTTC.

The table lists this clone with a few counts. This chain joins TRBV29-1 and TRBJ2-7; D is uncertain. The CDR3 spans 12 residues. V was cut by 6 bases and J by 7 bases, with 16 bases left in between. Germline-derived CDR1 and CDR2 are SQVTM and ANQGSEA. CDR3 sequence: CSVAVARQEQYF. In nucleotides, the CDR3 is TGCAGCGTCGCCGTAGCCCGTCAGGAGCAGTACTTC.

This sequence joins TRBV5-4 and TRBJ2-3; the match to TRBD2 covers 10 bases. Germline trimming cut 3 bases from V and 8 bases from J; bases unmatched to any gene: 9. The germline V gene has CDR1 SGHNT and CDR2 YYREEE (reference sequence). This CDR3 contains 15 residues. The CDR3 region has the DNA TGTGCCAGCAGCTCTAGCGGGGGCCGCGGGGGTACGCAGTATTTT. This gives the protein CASSSSGGRGGTQYF.

The gene calls are TRBV15 and TRBJ2-1; TRBD2 matches at 8 bases. Germline loops: CDR1 LNHNV, CDR2 YYDKDF (reference sequence). The CDR3 length is 16 residues. Trimming took 1 base from V and 6 from J; bases not matched to a gene: 8. In DNA form, the CDR3 reads TGTGCCACCAGCAGAGGACCGGGGACTAGGGTCAATGAGCAGTTCTTC. As protein: CATSRGPGTRVNEQFF.

This clone is classed as medium-sized (0.01 to 0.1%). The V call is TRBV19, the J call TRBJ1-1, with 7 bases that match TRBD1. Trimming cost V 3 bases and J 7 bases; bases outside gene matches: 5. Germline-derived CDR1 and CDR2 are LNHDA and SQIVND (reference sequence). CDR3 length: 13 amino acids. The CDR3 is CASSMGDRSEAFF. The CDR3 DNA sequence: TGTGCCAGTAGTATGGGGGACAGAAGTGAAGCTTTCTTT.

The chain couples TRBV7-9 to TRBJ2-7; the D gene is possibly TRBD2 (6 bases). The ends were cut back, 1 base at V and 6 bases at J, with 7 bases in the middle. The germline V gene has CDR1 SEHNR and CDR2 FQNEAQ (reference sequence). This CDR3 has 12 residues. The DNA for the CDR3 is TGTGCCAGCAGCTTAGGGGGAGGCGAGCAGTACTTC. As protein: CASSLGGGEQYF.

The chain combines TRBV12-5 with TRBJ2-1; D unclear. Germline V gene sequence: CDR1 LGHNT, CDR2 FRNRAP. V dropped 0 bases and J dropped 10 bases, with 16 bases sitting between them. There are 15 residues in the CDR3. The CDR3: CASGLVSSLAIEQFF. The CDR3 region has the DNA TGTGCTAGTGGTTTGGTATCAAGTTTGGCAATCGAGCAGTTCTTC.

In its sample, this clone was seen once. V usage is TRBV29-1 and J usage is TRBJ2-7, with 9 bases lining up with TRBD2. The CDR3 length is 14 residues. J gave up 1 base and V 4 bases, and 5 bases lay outside the gene matches. Germline V lookup: CDR1 SQVTM, CDR2 ANQGSEA. The CDR3 sequence is CSVARTSASYEQYF. Written as DNA, the CDR3 is TGCAGCGTTGCACGGACTAGCGCATCCTACGAGCAGTACTTC.

This clone has a single count. This chain uses TRBV6-1 with TRBJ2-5; the D gene is possibly TRBD2 (7 bases). The V end was cut by 0 bases, the J end by 5 bases, with 10 bases between. There are 14 residues in the CDR3. CDR1 is MNHNS, CDR2 SASEGT, per germline. The CDR3 DNA reads as TGTGCCAGCAGTGAAGCGCGGGGGCTGGAGACCCAGTACTTC. This encodes CASSEARGLETQYF.

The V call is TRBV30, the J call TRBJ2-4, with 8 bases aligning to TRBD1. CDR1 is GTSNPN, CDR2 SVGIG, per germline (reference sequence). The CDR3 is 13 amino acids. Germline trimming cut 2 bases from V and 11 bases from J; bases unmatched to any gene: 8. The CDR3, as DNA: TGTGCCTGGAGTAACGGACAGGGCTCAGTTCAGTACTTC. This translates into CAWSNGQGSVQYF.

The chain uses TRBV5-1 and TRBJ1-4; D is uncertain. The germline V gene encodes CDR1 SGHRS and CDR2 YFSETQ. Trimming left V 3 bases short and J 6 bases short, with 18 bases between. The CDR3 is 16 amino acids. CDR3 coding DNA: TGCGCCAGCAGCTACAGAAAGGTGGGCTTTGATGAAAAACTGTTTTTT. Amino acid sequence: CASSYRKVGFDEKLFF.

This clone turned up a few times. V gene TRBV29-1 combines with J gene TRBJ1-1; no firm D call. Germline CDR1 reads SQVTM; CDR2 reads ANQGSEA. With 2 bases removed from V and 1 base from J, the gap between germline ends came to 14 bases. CDR3 length: 15 residues. CDR3 loop: CSVEPNAGENTEAFF. The CDR3 DNA is TGCAGCGTTGAACCGAATGCGGGTGAGAACACTGAAGCTTTCTTT.

The chain employs TRBV15 and TRBJ1-3; D is undetermined. Germline-derived CDR1 and CDR2 are LNHNV and YYDKDF (reference sequence). This CDR3 is built from 15 residues. Trimming took off 0 bases at V and 7 bases at J, with 13 bases between the two ends. CDR3 loop: CATSRDPGIRNTIYF. CDR3 DNA: TGTGCCACCAGCAGAGATCCGGGAATTCGGAACACCATATATTTT.

About this clone itself: Its ends do not fully match the called genes, so a read error is possible. The chain uses TRBV7-9 and TRBJ1-2; D is unclear. The CDR3 has 15 amino acids. Germline V gene lookup returns CDR1 SEHNR and CDR2 FQNEAQ (reference sequence). The CDR3 region has the DNA TGTTCCAGCAGCTTAGCTTCTTGGGGAGGTTATGGCTACACCTTC. Translating it yields CSSSLASWGGYGYTF.

This clone was seen more than once but under ten times. The V gene is TRBV11-3, the J gene TRBJ2-4; 7 nucleotides agree with TRBD1. The CDR3 is 15 residues long. The V gene's germline CDR1 is SGHNT and CDR2 YENEEA. The V and J ends lost 2 bases and 2 bases, in that order; junction bases with no gene match: 3. DNA of the CDR3: TGTGCCAGCAGCTTATGGGACAGTTCCAAAAACATTCAGTACTTC. This codes for CASSLWDSSKNIQYF.